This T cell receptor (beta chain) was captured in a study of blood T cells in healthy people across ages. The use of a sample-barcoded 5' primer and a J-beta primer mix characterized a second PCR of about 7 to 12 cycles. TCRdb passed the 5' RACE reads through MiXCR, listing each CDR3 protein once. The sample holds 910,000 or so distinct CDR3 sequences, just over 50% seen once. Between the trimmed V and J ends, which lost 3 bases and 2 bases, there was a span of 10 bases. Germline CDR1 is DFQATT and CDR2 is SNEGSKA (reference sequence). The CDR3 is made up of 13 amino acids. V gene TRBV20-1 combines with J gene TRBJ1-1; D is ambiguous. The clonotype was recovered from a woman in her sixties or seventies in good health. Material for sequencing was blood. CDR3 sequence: CSARRRYNTEAFF. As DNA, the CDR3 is TGCAGTGCTAGGCGCCGGTATAACACTGAAGCTTTCTTT.